A selection of T cell receptor beta chains follows, all from one sample in a study of blood T cell repertoires in COVID-19. Sequencing was performed with immunoSEQ multiplex PCR; in TCRdb, only in-frame clones are kept and a portion is missing. The sample consists of about 210,000 clones, roughly four fifths of them appearing once. The sample consisted of peripheral blood. Source of these receptors: a woman aged 70-85 years with COVID-19, enrolled during active disease. The CDR3 runs from the conserved cysteine through the conserved F or W. D genes are given only for firm matches. Not every row has a clone size; where given, it reads once, few, many or a size class.

TRBV6-5	NA	TRBJ2-2	NA	CASRALGPGELFF	TGTGCCAGCAGGGCTTTGGGGCCCGGGGAGCTGTTTTTT
TRBV24-1	NA	TRBJ2-4	NA	CATSESGVAKNIQYF	TGTGCCACCAGTGAGTCCGGGGTGGCCAAAAACATTCAGTACTTC
TRBV7-7	NA	TRBJ2-1	NA	CASSLQIGGSYNEQFF	TGTGCCAGCAGCTTACAGATAGGGGGCTCCTACAATGAGCAGTTCTTC
TRBV7-9	NA	TRBJ2-1	NA	CASSPGATTYNEQFF	TGTGCCAGCAGTCCGGGTGCTACGACCTACAATGAGCAGTTCTTC
TRBV30	NA	TRBJ1-1	NA	CAWRNPAGTEAFF	TGTGCCTGGAGGAATCCGGCAGGGACTGAAGCTTTCTTT
TRBV7-9	NA	TRBJ1-1	NA	CASSLEVRDRAFF	TGTGCCAGCAGCTTAGAGGTCAGGGATCGGGCTTTCTTT
TRBV28	NA	TRBJ1-6	NA	CASRGAGLGSPLHF	TGTGCCAGCAGGGGGGCCGGCCTGGGTTCACCCCTCCACTTT
TRBV19	once	TRBJ2-5	NA	CASSIRLDWTSAETQYF	TGTGCCAGTAGTATCCGACTAGATTGGACTTCAGCAGAGACCCAGTACTTC
TRBV24-1	once	TRBJ2-7	TRBD2	CATSDRASGNYEQYF	TGTGCCACCAGTGATAGGGCTAGCGGTAACTACGAGCAGTACTTC
TRBV2	NA	TRBJ2-5	TRBD1	CASSGLKGAGGEETQYF	TGTGCCAGCAGCGGCTTAAAAGGCGCAGGGGGCGAAGAGACCCAGTACTTC
TRBV5-5	NA	TRBJ2-2	NA	CASSLGRGTTGELFF	TGTGCCAGCAGCTTGGGTAGGGGAACCACCGGGGAGCTGTTTTTT